Shown below are 19 T cell receptor beta chains from a single sample sequenced in a study of blood T cell repertoires in COVID-19. Some clones are missing from TCRdb's copy, which holds only in-frame ones; the method was immunoSEQ multiplex PCR. The table includes around 70,000 clones, roughly four fifths detected once. Sequencing was performed on peripheral blood. These TCRs come from a man aged 70-80 years with acute or convalescent COVID-19.

The gene calls are TRBV5-1 and TRBJ1-3, with D hard to call. CDR1 and CDR2 from the germline V gene are SGHRS and YFSETQ. Trimming cost V 1 base and J 4 bases, with 6 bases left between them. This CDR3 region has 13 residues. The CDR3 DNA follows: TGCGCCAGCAGCTTGCTACAGGGAAACACCATATATTTT. It is translated as CASSLLQGNTIYF.

The J gene is TRBJ2-7, the V gene TRBV28; 7 nucleotides line up with TRBD1. This CDR3 comprises 15 residues. The J segment lost 3 bases and the V segment lost 5 bases, leaving 10 bases of the junction unmatched. The germline CDR1 and CDR2 sequences are MDHEN and SYDVKM. The chain's CDR3 is CASSTLTGPNYEQYF. The CDR3 coding sequence is TGTGCCAGCAGTACCCTGACAGGGCCAAACTACGAGCAGTACTTC.

This rearrangement joins TRBV27 to TRBJ2-7, with D possibly matching TRBD2 (5 bases). V was shortened by 8 bases and J by 2 bases, with 16 bases between the two germline ends. CDR3 length equals 14 residues. Germline V gene data show CDR1 as MNHEY and CDR2 as SMNVEV (reference sequence). In DNA, the CDR3 is TGTGCCAGCTCTTTTAGGACGGGAACCTACGAGCAGTACTTC. This translates into CASSFRTGTYEQYF.

V gene TRBV5-1 combines with J gene TRBJ2-1; 9 positions agree with TRBD1. CDR1 SGHRS and CDR2 YFSETQ come from the germline V gene. The ends lost 4 bases at V and 8 bases at J; junction bases unmatched: 10. This CDR3 has 15 residues. The CDR3 nucleotides are TGCGCCAGCAGCCCCGGACAGGGGCCTTGGGATGAGCAGTTCTTC. It specifies CASSPGQGPWDEQFF. Combining the CDR3 with reference TRBV5-1 and TRBJ2-1 gives the whole variable domain KAGVTQTPRYLIKTRGQQVTLSCSPISGHRSVSWYQQTPGQGLQFLFEYFSETQRNKGNFPGRFSGRQFSNSRSEMNVSTLELGDSALYLCASSPGQGPWDEQFFGPGTRLTVL.

V and J are TRBV29-1 and TRBJ1-5; D is unclear. The V and J ends lost 4 bases and 5 bases respectively, with 12 bases between them. In germline, CDR1 is SQVTM, CDR2 ANQGSEA. The CDR3 spans 13 residues. Here the CDR3 DNA reads TGCAGCGTTGTAATTTCGGGTGATCAGCCCCAGCATTTT. Its protein is CSVVISGDQPQHF.

The chain has TRBV7-9 and TRBJ2-3; 7 nucleotides line up with TRBD2. Trimming took 2 bases from V and 0 from J; bases not matched to a gene: 2. The CDR3 contains 15 residues. CDR1 is SEHNR and CDR2 is FQNEAQ in the germline V gene (reference sequence). CDR3 amino acids: CASSLLAASTDTQYF. The CDR3 DNA sequence: TGTGCCAGCAGCTTACTAGCGGCTAGCACAGATACGCAGTATTTT. The variable domain in full, completed from reference TRBV7-9 and TRBJ2-3, reads DTGVSQNPRHKITKRGQNVTFRCDPISEHNRLYWYRQTLGQGPEFLTYFQNEAQLEKSRLLSDRFSAERPKGSFSTLEIQRTEQGDSAMYLCASSLLAASTDTQYFGPGTRLTVL.

This chain joins TRBV7-9 and TRBJ2-6; tentative D call: TRBD2 (5 bases). Trimming removed 5 bases at V and 1 base at J, with 6 bases between. The CDR3 extends over 14 amino acids. Germline V lookup: CDR1 SEHNR, CDR2 FQNEAQ (reference sequence). Here the CDR3 DNA reads TGTGCCAGCAGCGAGGGATCTGGGGCCAACGTCCTGACTTTC. Protein product: CASSEGSGANVLTF.

The rearrangement links TRBV18 to TRBJ1-1, with D hard to call. Germline CDR1 reads KGHSH; CDR2 reads LQKENI. This CDR3 spans 15 amino acids. Trimming removed 2 bases from V and 0 bases from J, with 10 bases in between. CDR3 bases: TGTGCCAGCTCACCAAGAAGCCCGATGAACACTGAAGCTTTCTTT. Amino acid sequence: CASSPRSPMNTEAFF.

The chain combines TRBV18 with TRBJ1-2, with TRBD1 as a possible D gene (6 bases). V was clipped by 4 bases and J by 0 bases, with 15 bases between them. The germline CDR1 and CDR2 sequences are KGHSH and LQKENI. The length of the CDR3 is 16 residues. Written as DNA, the CDR3 is TGTGCCAGCTCACGCATGGAACGGACAGCTAACTATGGCTACACCTTC. Translating it yields CASSRMERTANYGYTF.

The rearrangement joins TRBV12-3 or TRBV12-4 to TRBJ2-7, with D maybe TRBD1 (5 bases). This CDR3 has 13 residues. The V gene lost 6 bases and the J gene lost 0 bases, with 9 bases spanning the gap. CDR3 nucleotides: TGTGCCAGCAGACAGGCCCTCTCCTACGAGCAGTACTTC. Translation gives CASRQALSYEQYF.

Notes on this clone: Germline and junction disagree at one end, which may indicate a read error. CDR3 nucleotides: TGTGTCAGCAAACAGAGAGAAAAACTGTTTTTT. It translates to CVSKQREKLFF. The V gene is TRBV28, the J gene TRBJ1-4, with no clear D. Germline V lookup: CDR1 MDHEN, CDR2 SYDVKM. The CDR3 runs 11 residues.

This chain links TRBV7-3 with TRBJ2-3, with D possibly TRBD1 on 6 matching bases. V was cut by 3 bases and J by 5 bases, with 9 bases left in between. The CDR3 has 13 residues. Looked up from germline, CDR1 is SGHTA and CDR2 is FQGTGA. This CDR3 reads CASSFLQGDTQYF. CDR3 DNA sequence: TGTGCCAGCAGCTTCTTACAGGGAGATACGCAGTATTTT. Full variable domain (outside the CDR3, taken from reference TRBV7-3 and TRBJ2-3): GAGVSQTPSNKVTEKGKYVELRCDPISGHTALYWYRQSLGQGPEFLIYFQGTGAADDSGLPNDRFFAVRPEGSVSTLKIQRTERGDSAVYLCASSFLQGDTQYFGPGTRLTVL.

The chain uses TRBV6-5 and TRBJ1-1; 7 bases fit TRBD1. CDR1 MNHEY and CDR2 SVGAGI come from the germline V gene. This CDR3 region has 14 residues. J lost 0 bases, V lost 6 bases, and 4 bases had no gene match. For the CDR3, the DNA is TGTGCCAGCAGATCAGGGGGGTTGAACACTGAAGCTTTCTTT. This gives the protein CASRSGGLNTEAFF.

This chain connects TRBV28 to TRBJ2-7; D gene uncertain. CDR1 and CDR2 from the germline V gene are MDHEN and SYDVKM. The CDR3 has 12 amino acids. The ends were cut back, 5 bases at V and 5 bases at J, with 10 bases in the middle. CDR3 DNA sequence: TGTGCCAGCAGTCCCCTAGAGAACGAGCAGTACTTC. Amino acid sequence: CASSPLENEQYF.

This chain connects TRBV6-5 to TRBJ2-5; D gene uncertain. The CDR3 is made up of 13 amino acids. The germline V gene encodes CDR1 MNHEY and CDR2 SVGAGI. Trimming cost V 8 bases and J 5 bases, with 15 bases left between them. CDR3 sequence: CASPQAQPETQYF. The CDR3 bases are TGTGCCAGCCCTCAGGCCCAGCCGGAGACCCAGTACTTC.

The chain couples TRBV19 to TRBJ1-4, with a possible D match to TRBD1 (6 bases). The CDR3 loop spans 15 amino acids. V was pared by 7 bases and J by 8 bases, with 20 bases between. Germline-derived CDR1 and CDR2 are LNHDA and SQIVND (reference sequence). CDR3 in DNA: TGTGCCAGTACCATGGGGGCGCTTAACGGGGAAAAACTGTTTTTT. This gives the protein CASTMGALNGEKLFF.

V is TRBV7-3 and J is TRBJ2-3; no reliable D call. The CDR3 is made up of 14 amino acids. The V end lost 5 bases, the J end lost 1 base, and 10 bases lay between the germline ends. The germline gives CDR1 SGHTA, CDR2 FQGTGA. The CDR3 bases are TGTGCCAGCAGCGAAGCCGTCGGCACAGATACGCAGTATTTT. It encodes CASSEAVGTDTQYF.

This chain joins TRBV18 and TRBJ2-5; 8 nucleotides match TRBD2. V was clipped by 1 base and J by 2 bases; unmatched bases: 6. The CDR3 contains 16 residues. The germline gives CDR1 KGHSH, CDR2 LQKENI. This CDR3 is CASSPRPAGEQETQYF. CDR3 DNA: TGTGCCAGCTCACCACGGCCAGCGGGAGAGCAAGAGACCCAGTACTTC.

The chain uses TRBV24-1 and TRBJ2-7; D might be TRBD1 (8 bases). The CDR3 spans 15 residues. CDR1 is KGHDR and CDR2 is SFDVKD in the germline V gene. V lost 3 bases and J lost 6, with 17 bases in between. The CDR3 region is CATSDVTGGASEQYF. For the CDR3, the DNA is TGTGCCACCAGTGATGTTACAGGGGGGGCCTCCGAGCAGTACTTC.